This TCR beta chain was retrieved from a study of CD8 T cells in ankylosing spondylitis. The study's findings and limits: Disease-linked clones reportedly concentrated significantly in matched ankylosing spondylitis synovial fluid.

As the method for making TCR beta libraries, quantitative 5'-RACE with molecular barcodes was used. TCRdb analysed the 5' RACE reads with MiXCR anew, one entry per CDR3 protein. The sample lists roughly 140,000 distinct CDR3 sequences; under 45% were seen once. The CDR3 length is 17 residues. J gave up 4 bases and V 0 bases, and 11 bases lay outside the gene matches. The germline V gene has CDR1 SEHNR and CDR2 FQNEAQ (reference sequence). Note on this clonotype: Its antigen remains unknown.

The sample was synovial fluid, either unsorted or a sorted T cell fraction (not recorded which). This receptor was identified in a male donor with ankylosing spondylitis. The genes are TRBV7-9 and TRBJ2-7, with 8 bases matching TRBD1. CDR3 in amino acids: CASSLASTDRGPYEQYF. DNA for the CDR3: TGTGCCAGCAGCTTAGCCTCGACTGACAGGGGACCATACGAGCAGTACTTC.